The T cell receptor beta chain described here comes from a study of T-cell reconstitution after alpha-beta-depleted transplantation in children. This clonotype has just a few counts. During its preparation, the TCRbeta library received unique molecular identifiers. TCRdb used MiXCR to reprocess the PCR reads, holding one entry per CDR3 protein. The repertoire holds some 280,000 distinct CDR3 sequences, with almost 10% as singletons. This clonotype originated in a human donor who donated a stem cell graft to a child with SCID. This specimen consisted of PBMCs from the stem cell graft donor, obtained from the stem cell graft.

CDR3 protein: CASSVNGGTDTQYF. CDR3 coding DNA: TGTGCCAGCAGTGTCAATGGGGGCACAGATACGCAGTATTTT. V and J are TRBV6-1 and TRBJ2-3; D remains ambiguous. This CDR3 has 14 residues. Per germline, CDR1 MNHNS and CDR2 SASEGT. Trimming pared 4 bases from V and 1 base from J, leaving 9 bases between.